Reported below is one T cell receptor beta chain. Antigen unknown. The study pooled second doses at about 4 or about 12 weeks. Trimming shortened V by 6 bases and J by 0 bases, and 15 bases separated the two germline ends. The CDR3 totals 15 residues. CDR1 and CDR2 from the germline V gene are SGDLS and YYNGEE. The data derive from a study of T cell responses to AZD1222 COVID-19 vaccine. Study-level results: Donors were chiefly white British, with a greater number of females, and clonal diversity was perhaps underestimated. Sampling that yielded the repertoires occurred only after the peak T cell response.

Only in-frame clones appear in the TCRdb table, and some are missing; sequencing was by immunoSEQ multiplex PCR. The table includes fewer than 110,000 clones, around 93% detected once. The material was peripheral blood, obtained 28 days after the second AZD1222 dose. The chain recombines TRBV9 with TRBJ1-1; tentative D call: TRBD1 (5 bases). This TCR came from an adult who received the AZD1222 COVID-19 vaccine. In DNA, the CDR3 is TGTGCCAGCACTCCGGGACGGACTATGAACACTGAAGCTTTCTTT. Encoded protein: CASTPGRTMNTEAFF.